These 8 T cell receptor beta chains were all obtained from the same sample, sequenced in a study of T cell responses to AZD1222 COVID-19 vaccine. The repertoire was sequenced with immunoSEQ multiplex PCR; TCRdb's copy has only in-frame clones and lacks some. The table records about 83,000 clones, roughly 83% of them present only once. Specimen: peripheral blood, collected on day 0 of AZD1222 vaccination. Source of these receptors: an adult in good health.

The CDR3 sequence is CAISERNSPTGEDGYTF. For the CDR3, the DNA is TGTGCCATCAGTGAGCGGAACTCTCCGACCGGAGAGGATGGCTACACCTTC. The rearrangement joins TRBV10-3 to TRBJ1-2; no firm D call. The V and J ends lost 2 bases and 6 bases respectively, with 22 bases between them. Per germline, CDR1 ENHRY and CDR2 SYGVKD. The CDR3 runs 17 residues.

The chain joins TRBV28 to TRBJ1-2; D gene uncertain. The V and J ends lost 8 bases and 4 bases respectively, with 11 bases between them. The germline gives CDR1 MDHEN, CDR2 SYDVKM. This CDR3 is built from 12 residues. The CDR3 sequence is CASYRLSYGYTF. The CDR3 DNA sequence: TGTGCCAGCTACCGCCTGAGCTATGGCTACACCTTC.

The rearrangement joins TRBV20-1 to TRBJ1-2; no definite D call. The germline V gene encodes CDR1 DFQATT and CDR2 SNEGSKA (reference sequence). This CDR3 has 11 residues. V was cut by 5 bases and J by 8 bases, with 12 bases left in between. The CDR3 DNA follows: TGCAGTGCTCTGGGCGAGAAAGGCTACACCTTC. Translating gives CSALGEKGYTF.

The sample holds a few counts of this clone. The chain employs TRBV28 and TRBJ1-3; D gene ambiguous. The CDR3 covers 16 residues. Trimming took off 5 bases at V and 0 bases at J, with 14 bases between the two ends. Germline V gene sequence: CDR1 MDHEN, CDR2 SYDVKM. CDR3 in DNA: TGTGCCAGCAGTGGGGTCGACGGAGACTCTGGAAACACCATATATTTT. Protein: CASSGVDGDSGNTIYF. The variable domain in full, with the rest retrieved from reference TRBV28 and TRBJ1-3, is DVKVTQSSRYLVKRTGEKVFLECVQDMDHENMFWYRQDPGLGLRLIYFSYDVKMKEKGDIPEGYSVSREKKERFSLILESASTNQTSMYLCASSGVDGDSGNTIYFGEGSWLTVV.

This rearrangement joins TRBV6-1 to TRBJ1-6; D perhaps matches TRBD1 (6 bases). The CDR3 spans 15 residues. Trimming pared 2 bases from V and 7 bases from J, leaving 12 bases between. Germline V gene lookup returns CDR1 MNHNS and CDR2 SASEGT. CDR3 loop: CASSEFRGENSPLHF. In DNA, the CDR3 is TGTGCCAGCAGTGAATTCAGGGGTGAGAATTCACCCCTCCACTTT.

The chain combines TRBV7-8 with TRBJ1-5; TRBD1 matches at 8 bases. Germline loops: CDR1 SGHVS, CDR2 FQNEAQ. The J segment lost 2 bases and the V segment lost 4 bases, leaving 7 bases of the junction unmatched. The CDR3 covers 16 residues. The DNA of the CDR3 is TGTGCCAGCAGCTCGGCAGACAGGGGTGGCAATCAGCCCCAGCATTTT. Translation: CASSSADRGGNQPQHF.

The chain recombines TRBV5-6 with TRBJ2-7, with TRBD1 matching 11 bases. The CDR3 contains 16 residues. Germline-derived CDR1 and CDR2 are SGHDT and YYEEEE. V gave up 3 bases and J gave up 2 bases; unmatched junction bases: 7. The CDR3 coding sequence is TGTGCCAGCAGCTCGACCCCGGGACAGGGGGCCTACGAGCAGTACTTC. It specifies CASSSTPGQGAYEQYF.

Details on this clone: An end of the junction does not agree with germline; a read error may underlie this. The CDR3 coding sequence is TGTGCCAGCAGTCACTCGAGCTCCTACAATGAGCAGTTCTTC. It yields the protein CASSHSSSYNEQFF. V is TRBV6-5 and J is TRBJ2-1, with unresolved D. This CDR3 has 14 residues. Germline assignment: CDR1 MNHEY and CDR2 SVGAGI.